The 30 T cell receptor beta chains below were found in one sample sequenced in a study of blood T cell repertoires in COVID-19. Clones were read by immunoSEQ multiplex PCR, and TCRdb kept only the in-frame ones, dropping some. The sample holds 250,000 to 300,000 clones; 88% are singletons and the top ten take approximately 10%. The source material was peripheral blood. Receptor source: a woman aged 25 to 39 with COVID-19, enrolled during active disease.

The sample holds one count of this clone. This chain's CDR3 is CASSQDFRVHEQYF. The CDR3 nucleotides are TGTGCCAGCAGCCAAGACTTTCGGGTCCACGAGCAGTACTTC. V usage is TRBV3-1 (or the pseudogene TRBV3-2) and J usage is TRBJ2-7; D is ambiguous. CDR1 and CDR2 from the germline V gene are LGHDT and YNNKEL (reference sequence). This CDR3 has 14 residues. Trimming shortened V by 0 bases and J by 5 bases, and 11 bases separated the two germline ends.

This rearrangement joins TRBV4-1 to TRBJ2-7; possible D gene TRBD2, 5 bases. Trimming took off 0 bases at V and 4 bases at J, with 10 bases between the two ends. The CDR3 is made up of 14 amino acids. Looked up from germline, CDR1 is MGHRA and CDR2 is YSYEKL. CDR3 DNA: TGCGCCAGCAGCCAAGATGACTATAATTACGAGCAGTACTTC. This codes for CASSQDDYNYEQYF.

The J gene is TRBJ1-5, the V gene TRBV2, with 10 bases matching TRBD1. The CDR3 consists of 14 residues. Trimming took 6 bases from V and 2 from J; bases not matched to a gene: 1. The germline V gene encodes CDR1 SNHLY and CDR2 FYNNEI. The CDR3 sequence: CASRGTGGNQPQHF. DNA of the CDR3: TGTGCCAGCAGGGGGACAGGGGGCAATCAGCCCCAGCATTTT.

J is TRBJ2-3 and V is TRBV28, with 8 bases matching TRBD2. This CDR3 region has 18 residues. Germline loops: CDR1 MDHEN, CDR2 SYDVKM. V shed 5 bases and J 2 bases; nucleotides not matched to a gene: 15. The CDR3 DNA reads as TGTGCCAGCAGTCCGTCCTCGGGACTAGGTTCCCACACAGATACGCAGTATTTT. Protein: CASSPSSGLGSHTDTQYF.

This clone was counted a single time. V usage is TRBV4-1 and J usage is TRBJ1-1; D gene ambiguous. Per the germline V gene, CDR1 is MGHRA and CDR2 is YSYEKL. The ends were cut back, 0 bases at V and 0 bases at J, with 8 bases in the middle. CDR3 length: 15 residues. The CDR3 sequence: CASSQEGALNTEAFF. CDR3 in DNA: TGCGCCAGCAGCCAAGAAGGAGCTTTGAACACTGAAGCTTTCTTT.

This rearrangement joins TRBV10-3 to TRBJ1-6; 7 bases map to TRBD1. The CDR3 has 14 residues. Germline CDR1 reads ENHRY; CDR2 reads SYGVKD. The V segment lost 2 bases and the J segment 10 bases; nucleotides outside the gene matches: 5. The CDR3, as DNA: TGTGCCATCAGTGAGGCACAGGGGCAGTCACCCCTCCACTTT. Translation: CAISEAQGQSPLHF.

The chain combines TRBV28 with TRBJ2-7; 8 bases fit TRBD2. Losses at the gene ends were 2 bases for V and 2 bases for J; bases not matched to a gene: 5. From germline, CDR1 is MDHEN and CDR2 SYDVKM. The CDR3 covers 15 residues. The CDR3 sequence is CASSLGAGVPYEQYF. Written as DNA, the CDR3 is TGTGCCAGCAGTTTAGGAGCGGGAGTACCCTACGAGCAGTACTTC.

V and J are TRBV10-2 and TRBJ1-5; 7 bases are a match to TRBD1. CDR3 length equals 14 residues. Germline CDR1 is WSHSY and CDR2 is SAAADI. The V and J ends lost 7 bases and 3 bases, in that order; junction bases with no gene match: 6. The CDR3, as DNA: TGCGCCAGCATGTCGGGACAGAACAATCAGCCCCAGCATTTT. Translated, it gives CASMSGQNNQPQHF.

The chain has TRBV30 and TRBJ2-3; D not certain. Germline assignment: CDR1 GTSNPN and CDR2 SVGIG (reference sequence). This CDR3 is built from 15 residues. The V gene lost 1 base and the J gene lost 2 bases, with 13 bases spanning the gap. CDR3 DNA sequence: TGTGCCTGGAGTGGTCAAAGAAAAGCCACAGATACGCAGTATTTT. Protein: CAWSGQRKATDTQYF.

The genes are TRBV15 and TRBJ2-5; the match to TRBD2 covers 11 bases. CDR1 is LNHNV, CDR2 YYDKDF, per germline (reference sequence). This CDR3 spans 16 amino acids. V was clipped by 0 bases and J by 1 base; unmatched bases: 1. Here the CDR3 reads CATSRDSGRVQETQYF. CDR3 DNA sequence: TGTGCCACCAGCAGAGATAGCGGGAGGGTCCAAGAGACCCAGTACTTC.

The gene calls are TRBV30 and TRBJ1-1, with a possible D match to TRBD1 (6 bases). V lost 3 bases to trimming and J lost 5 bases, with 16 bases between them. Per germline, CDR1 GTSNPN and CDR2 SVGIG (reference sequence). The CDR3 is 14 amino acids. This chain's CDR3 is CAWRADRRGTEAFF. The CDR3 coding sequence is TGTGCCTGGAGGGCTGACAGGCGAGGGACTGAAGCTTTCTTT.

This clone was observed a handful of times. The V call is TRBV19, the J call TRBJ2-2, with 10 bases matching TRBD1. The junction had 1 base not matched to a gene; V was cut back by 6 bases and J by 6 bases. Looked up from germline, CDR1 is LNHDA and CDR2 is SQIVND (reference sequence). CDR3 length: 13 amino acids. This CDR3 reads CASSGQGAGELFF. The CDR3 nucleotides are TGTGCCAGTAGCGGACAGGGGGCCGGGGAGCTGTTTTTT.

This sequence joins TRBV10-2 and TRBJ2-7; possibly TRBD2 for D (6 bases). The CDR3 spans 13 residues. The V and J ends lost 4 bases and 6 bases respectively, with 13 bases between them. CDR1 and CDR2 from the germline V gene are WSHSY and SAAADI. The CDR3 DNA is TGCGCCAGCAGTGGCGCGCGGGGAGGCGAGCAGTACTTC. Its translation is CASSGARGGEQYF.

In its sample, this clone was seen once. This chain connects TRBV11-2 to TRBJ1-2; D is perhaps TRBD1 (6 bases). CDR3 size: 13 residues. Trimming removed 5 bases at V and 3 bases at J, with 10 bases between. Germline V lookup: CDR1 SGHAT, CDR2 FQNNGV. The chain's CDR3 is CASSVGGDYGYTF. The CDR3, as DNA: TGTGCCAGCAGCGTAGGGGGGGACTATGGCTACACCTTC.

The chain has TRBV20-1 and TRBJ2-7, with 10 bases identical to TRBD2. V lost 3 bases and J lost 4; bases outside the gene matches: 6. Germline V gives CDR1 DFQATT, CDR2 SNEGSKA (reference sequence). The CDR3 loop spans 14 amino acids. This chain's CDR3 is CSASKASGRYEQYF. CDR3 DNA sequence: TGCAGTGCTAGTAAGGCTAGCGGGAGATACGAGCAGTACTTC.

The chain combines TRBV7-2 with TRBJ2-7; 8 nucleotides line up with TRBD1. Unmatched junction bases numbered 8, after V lost 5 bases and J lost 2 bases. Germline V gene data show CDR1 as SGHTA and CDR2 as FQGNSA. The CDR3 runs 15 residues. In nucleotides, the CDR3 is TGTGCCAGCAGCAAATCCGGGACAGGTCCCTACGAGCAGTACTTC. Protein product: CASSKSGTGPYEQYF.

The chain is built from TRBV19 and TRBJ1-1; D is unresolved. Per germline, CDR1 LNHDA and CDR2 SQIVND (reference sequence). This CDR3 contains 14 residues. V was cut by 9 bases and J by 1 base, with 15 bases left in between. As DNA, the CDR3 is TGTGCCAGCTTAGACGGAGCCTGGAACACTGAAGCTTTCTTT. Its protein product is CASLDGAWNTEAFF.

This chain connects TRBV9 to TRBJ1-6; the D gene is possibly TRBD1 (6 bases). Germline V lookup: CDR1 SGDLS, CDR2 YYNGEE. Trimming stripped 7 bases from V and 7 bases from J, with 21 bases between. This CDR3 has 16 residues. This chain's CDR3 is CASSQGTPPSNSPLHF. The CDR3 nucleotides are TGTGCCAGCTCCCAGGGGACGCCGCCGTCAAATTCACCCCTCCACTTT.

The V gene is TRBV3-1 (or the pseudogene TRBV3-2), the J gene TRBJ2-7, with 7 bases lining up with TRBD1. The CDR3 is 16 amino acids. V lost 2 bases, J lost 5 bases, and 12 bases stayed unmatched. Germline CDR1 and CDR2: LGHDT and YNNKEL (reference sequence). The CDR3 here is CASSQPRPGQKNEQYF. DNA of the CDR3: TGTGCCAGCAGCCAACCAAGACCGGGACAGAAAAACGAGCAGTACTTC.

This chain links TRBV19 with TRBJ1-5; tentatively, D is TRBD1 (6 bases). The CDR3 extends over 17 amino acids. V shed 9 bases and J shed 2 bases, with 23 bases lying between them. CDR1 is LNHDA and CDR2 is SQIVND in the germline V gene (reference sequence). The CDR3 region has the DNA TGTGCCAGCACTTTACGGGCAGGGGAGAGTCGCAATCAGCCCCAGCATTTT. Translating it yields CASTLRAGESRNQPQHF.

The chain employs TRBV9 and TRBJ2-7; 10 bases fit TRBD2. CDR3 size: 15 residues. With V trimmed by 0 bases and J by 4 bases, 4 bases remained unmatched. Per germline, CDR1 SGDLS and CDR2 YYNGEE. CDR3 sequence: CASSVVPSGSYEQYF. The CDR3 DNA follows: TGTGCCAGCAGCGTAGTACCTAGCGGGAGTTACGAGCAGTACTTC.

The rearrangement joins TRBV2 to TRBJ1-5; TRBD1 might be the D (6 bases). The CDR3 totals 15 residues. From germline, CDR1 is SNHLY and CDR2 FYNNEI. V was clipped by 6 bases and J by 0 bases, with 12 bases between them. The CDR3 DNA reads as TGTGCCAGCAGGGGGACACCTTATAGCAATCAGCCCCAGCATTTT. Amino acids: CASRGTPYSNQPQHF.

The rearrangement uses TRBV19 and TRBJ2-1, with D perhaps matching TRBD2 (6 bases). This CDR3 spans 15 amino acids. The V and J ends lost 5 bases and 6 bases respectively, with 17 bases between them. Germline V gene data show CDR1 as LNHDA and CDR2 as SQIVND (reference sequence). The CDR3 here is CASSPRDSPGNEQFF. The CDR3 DNA reads TGTGCCAGTAGTCCGAGGGACTCCCCGGGCAATGAGCAGTTCTTC.

The CDR3 DNA reads TGTGCCAGCAGCCGGACTAGCGGGAGATTCTATGAGCAGTTCTTC. The encoded protein is CASSRTSGRFYEQFF. The chain recombines TRBV27 with TRBJ2-1; 13 nucleotides align to TRBD2. This CDR3 has 15 amino acids. With 6 bases clipped from V and 8 bases from J, the junction kept 7 bases outside the gene matches. The germline CDR1 and CDR2 sequences are MNHEY and SMNVEV (reference sequence).

This chain joins TRBV24-1 and TRBJ2-3, with D unclear. The CDR3 runs 14 residues. V was shortened by 5 bases and J by 2 bases, with 10 bases between the two germline ends. CDR1 and CDR2 from the germline V gene are KGHDR and SFDVKD. The CDR3 sequence: CATSVGGNTDTQYF. In DNA form, the CDR3 reads TGTGCCACCAGTGTCGGCGGAAACACAGATACGCAGTATTTT.

The chain uses TRBV5-6 and TRBJ2-7, with 11 positions matching TRBD2. V dropped 2 bases and J dropped 5; count of bases not matched to a gene: 6. Per the germline V gene, CDR1 is SGHDT and CDR2 is YYEEEE. CDR3 length: 15 residues. CDR3 coding DNA: TGTGCCAGCAGCTTCTATACTAGCGGGAGAAACGAGCAGTACTTC. Amino acid sequence: CASSFYTSGRNEQYF.

The J gene is TRBJ2-6, the V gene TRBV5-4; TRBD1 might be the D (5 bases). Trimming cost V 2 bases and J 0 bases, with 6 bases left between them. This CDR3 comprises 15 residues. Germline CDR1 SGHNT, CDR2 YYREEE (reference sequence). Written as DNA, the CDR3 is TGTGCCAGCAGCTTCCAGGGCTCTGGGGCCAACGTCCTGACTTTC. Protein sequence: CASSFQGSGANVLTF.

This sequence joins TRBV7-9 and TRBJ2-7; D not resolved. Trimming removed 5 bases from V and 0 bases from J, with 14 bases in between. There are 15 residues in the CDR3. Germline CDR1 SEHNR, CDR2 FQNEAQ (reference sequence). The CDR3 protein is CASSPSGEASYEQYF. CDR3 DNA sequence: TGTGCCAGCAGCCCGTCTGGCGAGGCCTCCTACGAGCAGTACTTC.

CDR3 bases: TGTGCCAGCAGTTACTTACAGGGGGGATCCTATGGCTACACCTTC. This codes for CASSYLQGGSYGYTF. V gene TRBV6-5 combines with J gene TRBJ1-2; TRBD1 matches 8 bases. This CDR3 has 15 residues. Trimming removed 1 base from V and 4 bases from J; junction bases left unmatched: 5. Looked up from germline, CDR1 is MNHEY and CDR2 is SVGAGI.

V and J are TRBV5-1 and TRBJ2-7; D remains ambiguous. The CDR3 sequence is 14 residues long. Germline CDR1 and CDR2: SGHRS and YFSETQ. Trimming left V 1 base short and J 1 base short, with 9 bases between. The CDR3 here is CASSLYGGSYEQYF. The CDR3, as DNA: TGCGCCAGCAGCTTGTACGGCGGTTCCTACGAGCAGTACTTC.